The next 2 T cell receptor beta chains were all read from a single sample in a study of long-term antiretroviral therapy in people with HIV (dated by TCRdb to between 2021 and 2022). Sequencing of the TRB variable region was done with the immunoSEQ hsTCRB v3.0 assay at survey level resolution. Held by TCRdb, this immuneACCESS table contains in-frame sequences only and omits some clones. Under half of the omission traces to an unresolved V gene where checked; the cause of the rest is unknown. Within this sample are about 28,000 clones, with approximately 83% of them counted one time only. Of the sample, 3% to 4% falls within the top ten clones. Specimen: unsorted PBMCs, collected 0.8 years before starting antiretroviral therapy. These receptors were taken from a man aged 18 to 35 with HIV.

This clone has a single count. The V call is TRBV9, the J call TRBJ1-1, with 9 bases aligning to TRBD1. Germline CDR1 is SGDLS and CDR2 is YYNGEE. Trimming took 0 bases from V and 8 from J; bases not matched to a gene: 14. The CDR3 totals 17 residues. The CDR3 DNA follows: TGTGCCAGCAGCGTAGTTGTGGACAGGGGCGCTTGGGGCGAAGCTTTCTTT. Translating gives CASSVVVDRGAWGEAFF.

The gene calls are TRBV7-8 and TRBJ2-1; 8 nucleotides match TRBD2. The CDR3 runs 18 residues. The germline gives CDR1 SGHVS, CDR2 FQNEAQ. V lost 5 bases, J lost 0 bases, and 12 bases stayed unmatched. The CDR3 DNA reads TGTGCCAGCAGCCCTAGATGGCGGGGGGCAGGCTCCTACAATGAGCAGTTCTTC. Residues: CASSPRWRGAGSYNEQFF.